This T cell receptor (beta chain) was observed in a study of post-analysis software for immune sequencing data. About the research overall: The cohort encompassed relapsing-remitting, secondary progressive and progressive-relapsing multiple sclerosis disease courses. The study's findings and limits: Controls showed lower frequencies than patients for several TRBV segments, and TRBV5-6, TRBV5-1 and TRBV20-1 were among these. Those samples that were prepared in the same batch co-clustered strongly by F measure.

The TCR beta cDNA libraries contained unique molecular identifiers. MiXCR was run by TCRdb on the PCR reads, yielding one entry per CDR3 protein. Of some 800,000 distinct CDR3 sequences listed, 46% are singletons. CDR1 is SGHRS, CDR2 YFSETQ, per germline. Trimming at V came to 3 bases and at J to 5 bases, leaving 7 bases not matched to a gene. The CDR3 totals 16 residues. This clonotype showed up just a few times. Its cognate antigen is unknown. The source material was blood. The V gene is TRBV5-1, the J gene TRBJ2-1; 11 bases align to TRBD2. This TCR came from a girl between 5 and 17 years old with multiple sclerosis. The CDR3: CASSSARLAGNNEQFF. In DNA, the CDR3 is TGCGCCAGCAGCTCCGCCAGACTAGCGGGAAACAATGAGCAGTTCTTC.